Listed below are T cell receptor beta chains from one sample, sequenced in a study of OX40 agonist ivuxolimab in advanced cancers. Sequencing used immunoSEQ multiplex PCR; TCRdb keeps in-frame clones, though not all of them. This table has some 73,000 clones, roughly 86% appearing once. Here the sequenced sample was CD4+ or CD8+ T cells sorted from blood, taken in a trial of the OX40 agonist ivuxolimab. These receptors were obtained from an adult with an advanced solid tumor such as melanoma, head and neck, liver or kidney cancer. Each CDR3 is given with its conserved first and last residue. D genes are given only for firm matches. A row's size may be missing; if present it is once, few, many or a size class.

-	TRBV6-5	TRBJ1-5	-	CASSKRGLGQPQHF	TGTGCCAGCTCCAAGCGGGGGCTTGGTCAGCCCCAGCATTTT
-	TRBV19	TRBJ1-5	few	CASSTLRQGSNQPQHF	TGTGCCAGTAGTACCCTTCGGCAGGGGTCCAATCAGCCCCAGCATTTT
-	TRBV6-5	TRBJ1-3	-	CASNSGGYSGNTIYF	TGTGCCAGCAACTCCGGCGGCTACTCTGGAAACACCATATATTTT
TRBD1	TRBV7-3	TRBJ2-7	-	CASSLRGQGDNEQYF	TGTGCCAGCAGCTTAAGGGGACAGGGTGACAACGAGCAGTACTTC
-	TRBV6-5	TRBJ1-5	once	CASSYISSNQPQHF	TGTGCCAGCAGTTACATATCTAGCAATCAGCCCCAGCATTTT
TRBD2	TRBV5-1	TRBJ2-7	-	CASSLVLAGDYEQYF	TGCGCCAGCAGCTTGGTACTAGCGGGGGACTACGAGCAGTACTTC
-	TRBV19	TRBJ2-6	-	CASSQLSSGANVLTF	TGTGCCAGTAGTCAGTTGTCCTCTGGGGCCAACGTCCTGACTTTC
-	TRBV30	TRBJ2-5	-	CACTGWETQYF	TGTGCCTGTACAGGGTGGGAGACCCAGTACTTC
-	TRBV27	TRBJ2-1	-	CASSLYLRGDNEQFF	TGTGCCAGCAGTTTATATCTGCGGGGTGACAATGAGCAGTTCTTC
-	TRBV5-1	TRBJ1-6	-	CASSPQGQENSPLHF	TGCGCCAGCAGCCCGCAGGGGCAGGAAAATTCACCCCTCCACTTT
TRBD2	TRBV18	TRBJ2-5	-	CASSPPTSGIETQYF	TGTGCCAGCTCACCACCGACTAGCGGGATAGAGACCCAGTACTTC
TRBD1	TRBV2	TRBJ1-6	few	CASTTGSPLHF	TGTGCCAGCACGACAGGGTCACCCCTCCACTTT
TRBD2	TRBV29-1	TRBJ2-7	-	CSAGLAAPYEQYF	TGCAGCGCTGGCCTAGCGGCGCCCTACGAGCAGTACTTC
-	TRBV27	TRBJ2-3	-	CASSPNFEDGGRTSTDTQYF	TGTGCCAGCAGCCCAAACTTTGAGGACGGGGGGCGAACTAGCACAGATACGCAGTATTTT
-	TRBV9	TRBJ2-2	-	CASSSRGWSNTGELFF	TGTGCCAGCAGCTCGCGAGGATGGTCGAACACCGGGGAGCTGTTTTTT
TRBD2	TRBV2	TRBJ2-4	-	CASSEVLLRERTKNIQYF	TGTGCCAGCAGTGAGGTCCTCTTGCGGGAGAGAACCAAAAACATTCAGTACTTC